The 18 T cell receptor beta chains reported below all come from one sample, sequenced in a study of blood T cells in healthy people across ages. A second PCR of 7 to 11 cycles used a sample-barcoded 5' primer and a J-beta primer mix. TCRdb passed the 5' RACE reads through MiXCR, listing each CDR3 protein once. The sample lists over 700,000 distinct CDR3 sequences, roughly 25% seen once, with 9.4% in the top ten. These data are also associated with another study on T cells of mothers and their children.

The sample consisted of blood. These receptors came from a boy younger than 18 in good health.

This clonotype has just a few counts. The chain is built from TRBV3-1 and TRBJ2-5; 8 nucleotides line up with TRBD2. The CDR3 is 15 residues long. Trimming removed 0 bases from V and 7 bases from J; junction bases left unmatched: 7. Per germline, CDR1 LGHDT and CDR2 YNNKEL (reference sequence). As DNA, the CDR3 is TGTGCCAGCAGCCAAGAAGGGGCGGGAGGCTGGACCCAGTACTTC. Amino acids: CASSQEGAGGWTQYF.

The CDR3 is CASSEVGGEYEKLFF. CDR3 nucleotide sequence: TGTGCCAGCAGTGAAGTAGGCGGAGAGTACGAAAAACTGTTTTTT. V gene TRBV2 combines with J gene TRBJ1-4; no clear D. With 1 base removed from V and 8 bases from J, the gap between germline ends came to 14 bases. Germline CDR1 is SNHLY and CDR2 is FYNNEI. CDR3 length: 15 residues.

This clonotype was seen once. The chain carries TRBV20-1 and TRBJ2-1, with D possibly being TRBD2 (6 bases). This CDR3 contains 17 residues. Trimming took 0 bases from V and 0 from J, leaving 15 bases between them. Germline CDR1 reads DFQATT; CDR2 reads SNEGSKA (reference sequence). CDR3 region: CSARDFSGSSSYNEQFF. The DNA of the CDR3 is TGCAGTGCTAGAGATTTTAGCGGAAGTAGCTCCTACAATGAGCAGTTCTTC.

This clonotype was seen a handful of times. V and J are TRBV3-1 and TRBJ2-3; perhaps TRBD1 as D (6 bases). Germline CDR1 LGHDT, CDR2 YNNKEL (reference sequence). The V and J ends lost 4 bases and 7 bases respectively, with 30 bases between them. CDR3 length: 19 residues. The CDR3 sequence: CASSPRGQSIVVSAYTQYF. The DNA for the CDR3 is TGTGCCAGCAGCCCCCGTGGACAGTCCATTGTGGTATCAGCTTATACGCAGTATTTT.

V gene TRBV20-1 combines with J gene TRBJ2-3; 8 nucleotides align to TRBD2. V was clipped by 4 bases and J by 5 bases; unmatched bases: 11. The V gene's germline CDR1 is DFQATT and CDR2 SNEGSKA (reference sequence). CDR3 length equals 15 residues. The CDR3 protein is CSANPLAGRGDTQYF. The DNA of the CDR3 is TGCAGTGCTAACCCGTTAGCGGGAAGGGGAGATACGCAGTATTTT.

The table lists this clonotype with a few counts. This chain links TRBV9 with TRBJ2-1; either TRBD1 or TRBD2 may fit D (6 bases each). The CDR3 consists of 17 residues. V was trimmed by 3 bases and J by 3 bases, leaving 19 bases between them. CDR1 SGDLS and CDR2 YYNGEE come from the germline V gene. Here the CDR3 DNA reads TGTGCCAGCAGCGGCCTAAGGAAGGGGGGCTTCTACAATGAGCAGTTCTTC. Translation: CASSGLRKGGFYNEQFF.

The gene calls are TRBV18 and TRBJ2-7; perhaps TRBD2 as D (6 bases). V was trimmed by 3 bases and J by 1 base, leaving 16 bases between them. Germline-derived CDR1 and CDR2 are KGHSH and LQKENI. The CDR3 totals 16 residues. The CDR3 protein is CASSPFGGGLSYEQYF. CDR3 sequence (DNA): TGTGCCAGCTCACCGTTCGGGGGAGGCTTATCCTACGAGCAGTACTTC.

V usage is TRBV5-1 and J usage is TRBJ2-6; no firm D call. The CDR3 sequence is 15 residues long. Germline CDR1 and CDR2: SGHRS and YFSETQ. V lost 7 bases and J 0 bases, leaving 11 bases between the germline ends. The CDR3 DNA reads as TGCGCCAGCCATGATGACAACTCTGGGGCCAACGTCCTGACTTTC. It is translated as CASHDDNSGANVLTF.

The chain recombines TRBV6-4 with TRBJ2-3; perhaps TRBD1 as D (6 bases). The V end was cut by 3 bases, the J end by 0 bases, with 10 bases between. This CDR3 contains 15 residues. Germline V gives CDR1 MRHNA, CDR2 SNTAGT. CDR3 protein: CASSEQGRSTDTQYF. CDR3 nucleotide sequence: TGTGCCAGCAGTGAACAGGGTAGGAGCACAGATACGCAGTATTTT.

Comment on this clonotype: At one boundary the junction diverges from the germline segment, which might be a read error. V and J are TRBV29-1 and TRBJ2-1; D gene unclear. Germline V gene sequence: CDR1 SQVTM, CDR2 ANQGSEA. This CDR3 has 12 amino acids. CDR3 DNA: TGCAGCGTTGAAGATGTGGCAAATGGGCAGTTCTTC. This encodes CSVEDVANGQFF.

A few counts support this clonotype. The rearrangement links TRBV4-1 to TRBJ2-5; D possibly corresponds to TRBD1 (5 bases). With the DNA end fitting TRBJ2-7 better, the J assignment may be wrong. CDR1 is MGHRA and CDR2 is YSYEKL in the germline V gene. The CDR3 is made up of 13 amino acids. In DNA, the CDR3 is TGCGCCAGCAGCGGCCAGGGAATTCACGAGCAGTACTTC. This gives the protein CASSGQGIHEQYF.

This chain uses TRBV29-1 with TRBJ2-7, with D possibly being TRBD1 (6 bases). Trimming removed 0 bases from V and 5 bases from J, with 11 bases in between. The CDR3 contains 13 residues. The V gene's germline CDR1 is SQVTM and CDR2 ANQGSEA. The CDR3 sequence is CSVEEGAGNEQYF. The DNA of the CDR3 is TGCAGCGTTGAAGAGGGGGCTGGGAACGAGCAGTACTTC.

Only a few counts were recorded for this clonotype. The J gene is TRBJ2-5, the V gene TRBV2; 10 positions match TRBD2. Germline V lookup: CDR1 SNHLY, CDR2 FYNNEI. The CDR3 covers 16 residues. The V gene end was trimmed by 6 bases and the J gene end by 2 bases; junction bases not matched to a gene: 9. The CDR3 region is CASRPSSGRGQETQYF. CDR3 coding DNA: TGTGCCAGCAGACCTTCTAGCGGGAGAGGACAAGAGACCCAGTACTTC.

CDR3: CASSQNLIAGTSTDTQYF. CDR3 in DNA: TGCGCCAGCAGCCAAAACCTCATAGCGGGGACTAGCACAGATACGCAGTATTTT. The V and J genes are TRBV4-3 and TRBJ2-3, with 8 bases lining up with TRBD2. The germline V gene has CDR1 LGHNA and CDR2 YSLEER. CDR3 length: 18 residues. J lost 0 bases, V lost 2 bases, and 10 bases had no gene match.

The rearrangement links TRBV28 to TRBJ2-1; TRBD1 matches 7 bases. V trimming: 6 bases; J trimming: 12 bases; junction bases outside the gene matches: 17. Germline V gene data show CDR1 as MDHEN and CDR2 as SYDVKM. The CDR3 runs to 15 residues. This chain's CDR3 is CASSPTRGQVGGQFF. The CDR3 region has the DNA TGTGCCAGCAGCCCAACCCGCGGACAGGTTGGGGGGCAGTTCTTC.

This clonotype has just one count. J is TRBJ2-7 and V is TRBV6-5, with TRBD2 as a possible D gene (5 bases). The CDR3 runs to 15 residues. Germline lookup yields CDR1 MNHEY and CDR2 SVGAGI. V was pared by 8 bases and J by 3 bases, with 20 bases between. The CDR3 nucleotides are TGTGCCAGCGCCCCACCCGGGCGGGCCGTCTACGAGCAGTACTTC. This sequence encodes CASAPPGRAVYEQYF.

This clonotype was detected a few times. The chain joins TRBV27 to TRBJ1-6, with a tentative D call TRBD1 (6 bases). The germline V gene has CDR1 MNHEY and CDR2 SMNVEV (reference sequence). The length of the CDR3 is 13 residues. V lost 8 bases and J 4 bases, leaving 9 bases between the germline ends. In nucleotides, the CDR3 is TGTGCCAGCGGGGGGGCTTATAATTCACCCCTCCACTTT. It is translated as CASGGAYNSPLHF.

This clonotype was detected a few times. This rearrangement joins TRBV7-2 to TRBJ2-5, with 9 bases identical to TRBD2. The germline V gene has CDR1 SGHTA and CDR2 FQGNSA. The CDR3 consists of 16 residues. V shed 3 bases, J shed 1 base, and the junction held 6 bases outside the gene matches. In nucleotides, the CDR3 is TGTGCCAGCAGCTTTTGGGGCGGGGGGGCCCAAGAGACCCAGTACTTC. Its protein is CASSFWGGGAQETQYF. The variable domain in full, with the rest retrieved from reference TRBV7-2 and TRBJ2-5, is GAGVSQSPSNKVTEKGKDVELRCDPISGHTALYWYRQSLGQGLEFLIYFQGNSAPDKSGLPSDRFSAERTGGSVSTLTIQRTQQEDSAVYLCASSFWGGGAQETQYFGPGTRLLVL.